These 5 T cell receptor beta chains originate from one sample sequenced in a study of blood T cells in healthy people across ages. The use of a sample-barcoded 5' primer and a J-beta primer mix characterized a second PCR of roughly 6 to 11 cycles. MiXCR, applied by TCRdb to the 5' RACE reads, yields one record per CDR3 protein. Of about 800,000 distinct CDR3 sequences listed, roughly 60% are singletons. The sequencing input was blood. The origin of the receptors is a man aged 30-40 years in good health.

A remark on this clonotype: Relative to the germline gene, one junction end is altered; a read error may explain this. The CDR3 DNA reads as TGCGCCAGCAGGGCTAGCGAAAGAGATAGGCAGTATTTT. Protein: CASRASERDRQYF. V gene TRBV5-1 combines with J gene TRBJ2-3; the D gene is possibly TRBD2 (6 bases). CDR1 SGHRS and CDR2 YFSETQ come from the germline V gene. The CDR3 sequence is 13 residues long. Drawing the rest from reference TRBV5-1 and TRBJ2-3, the complete variable domain is KAGVTQTPRYLIKTRGQQVTLSCSPISGHRSVSWYQQTPGQGLQFLFEYFSETQRNKGNFPGRFSGRQFSNSRSEMNVSTLELGDSALYLCASRASERDRQYFGPGTRLTVL.

This clonotype was observed a few times. This chain connects TRBV7-2 to TRBJ2-5; 7 positions match TRBD2. The CDR3 is 17 amino acids. CDR1 is SGHTA, CDR2 FQGNSA, per germline. V dropped 0 bases and J dropped 2; count of bases not matched to a gene: 9. The CDR3 protein is CASSLAPTSWGQETQYF. The CDR3, as DNA: TGTGCCAGCAGCTTAGCGCCGACTAGCTGGGGACAAGAGACCCAGTACTTC.

Only a few counts were recorded for this clonotype. The chain couples TRBV5-1 to TRBJ2-7; tentatively, D is TRBD2 (6 bases). The germline gives CDR1 SGHRS, CDR2 YFSETQ. The CDR3 runs to 15 residues. V was clipped by 1 base and J by 1 base, with 12 bases between them. The CDR3 loop is CASSLFGTESYEQYF. CDR3 DNA: TGCGCCAGCAGCTTGTTTGGGACTGAGTCCTACGAGCAGTACTTC. Combining the CDR3 with reference TRBV5-1 and TRBJ2-7 gives the whole variable domain KAGVTQTPRYLIKTRGQQVTLSCSPISGHRSVSWYQQTPGQGLQFLFEYFSETQRNKGNFPGRFSGRQFSNSRSEMNVSTLELGDSALYLCASSLFGTESYEQYFGPGTRLTVT.

This clonotype turned up a few times. This chain uses TRBV20-1 with TRBJ1-2, with 7 bases that match TRBD1. J gave up 4 bases and V 6 bases, and 14 bases lay outside the gene matches. Germline lookup yields CDR1 DFQATT and CDR2 SNEGSKA (reference sequence). The CDR3 length is 15 residues. In DNA form, the CDR3 reads TGCAGTGCCCGGGGGGCCGACGACAGGGTCTATGGCTACACCTTC. Amino acid sequence: CSARGADDRVYGYTF.

The chain is built from TRBV6-6 and TRBJ1-2; 9 bases are a match to TRBD1. The CDR3 runs 15 residues. The germline V gene has CDR1 MNHNY and CDR2 SVGAGI (reference sequence). With 5 bases clipped from V and 5 bases from J, the junction kept 9 bases outside the gene matches. The CDR3 sequence is CASSAPGQGMYGYTF. The CDR3 bases are TGTGCCAGCAGTGCACCGGGACAGGGAATGTATGGCTACACCTTC.